Listed below are T cell receptor beta chains from one sample, sequenced in a study of identical twins. TCRdb independently ran MiXCR on the 5' RACE reads; one entry per CDR3 protein. The sample lists a few hundred thousand distinct CDR3 sequences; 9.5% to 15% were seen once. This sample also appeared in a second study, on yellow fever vaccine responses in identical twins.

Sequenced material: memory (CD45RO+) T cells sorted from blood. These receptors were taken from a woman under 30 in good health. The CDR3 runs from the conserved cysteine through the conserved F or W. A D gene is named only where the DNA matches it firmly. Some rows have no size entry. The others give once, few or many, or a class for an expanded clone.

many	TRBJ2-3	TRBV20-1	.	13	CSALQGETDTQYF	TGCAGTGCCCTACAGGGTGAAACAGATACGCAGTATTTT
many	TRBJ2-5	TRBV20-1	TRBD1	11	CSARQGETQYF	TGCAGTGCAAGACAGGGAGAGACCCAGTACTTC
many	TRBJ2-5	TRBV12-3/TRBV12-4	.	11	CASSTKETQYF	TGTGCCAGCAGCACCAAAGAGACCCAGTACTTC
.	TRBJ2-1	TRBV29-1	.	14	CSVARGGIYNEQFF	TGCAGCGTCGCGCGCGGAGGGATATACAATGAGCAGTTCTTC
.	TRBJ2-7	TRBV27	TRBD2	15	CASRDRLAGAYEQYF	TGTGCCAGCAGGGACCGACTAGCGGGAGCCTACGAGCAGTACTTC
many	TRBJ2-1	TRBV12-3/TRBV12-4	TRBD2	14	CASTTGTSYNEQFF	TGTGCCAGCACTACCGGGACTAGCTACAATGAGCAGTTCTTC
few	TRBJ2-7	TRBV28	.	14	CASSLLADSYEQYF	TGTGCCAGCAGTTTACTTGCCGATTCCTACGAGCAGTACTTC
.	TRBJ2-5	TRBV10-3	TRBD1	14	CAIRRGQEQETQYF	TGTGCCATCAGGAGGGGACAGGAACAAGAGACCCAGTACTTC
.	TRBJ1-2	TRBV5-1	TRBD1	14	CASSAQGARDGYTF	TGCGCCAGCAGCGCGCAGGGGGCGCGGGATGGCTACACCTTC
many	TRBJ2-5	TRBV27	.	16	CASRGGLVRNQETQYF	TGTGCCAGCAGGGGGGGTTTAGTACGGAACCAAGAGACCCAGTACTTC
.	TRBJ2-1	TRBV5-5	.	12	CASSLGWGEQFF	TGTGCCAGCAGCTTGGGGTGGGGTGAGCAGTTCTTC
many	TRBJ1-5	TRBV6-1	TRBD1	14	CASRDRGDNQPQHF	TGTGCCAGCAGGGACAGGGGGGACAATCAGCCCCAGCATTTT
.	TRBJ2-1	TRBV11-1	.	15	CASSLASSDYNEQFF	TGTGCCAGCAGCTTAGCTAGTTCTGACTACAATGAGCAGTTCTTC
.	TRBJ2-7	TRBV11-2	TRBD2	15	CASSFQREIAYEQYF	TGTGCCAGCAGCTTCCAGCGGGAGATAGCCTACGAGCAGTACTTC
.	TRBJ2-1	TRBV20-1	.	14	CSAKGLTSYNEQFF	TGCAGTGCCAAGGGACTCACCTCCTACAATGAGCAGTTCTTC
few	TRBJ2-7	TRBV29-1	TRBD2	16	CSVGGLAGVSSYEQYF	TGCAGCGTTGGGGGGCTAGCGGGAGTTTCCTCCTACGAGCAGTACTTC